This T cell receptor beta chain derives from a study of T-cell memory formation after mild COVID-19. Study in general: TCR clustering was largely donor specific. Study-wide results and limits: Some clones that responded were present in memory (sampled pre-infection), which suggests cross-reactive memory joined. The second-wave clones peaking on day 37 were not confirmed as SARS-CoV-2-specific.

Regarding this clonotype: The antigen remains undetermined. The junction departs from the called germline gene at one end, perhaps through a read error.

CDR3 length: 14 amino acids. The germline V gene has CDR1 PRHDT and CDR2 FYEKMQ (reference sequence). UMIs and sample barcodes were carried by the TCR alpha and TCR beta cDNA libraries that 5'RACE produced using constant-segment primers. A single record per CDR3 protein comes from TCRdb applying MiXCR to the 5' RACE reads. The table shows around 340,000 distinct CDR3 sequences, with approximately 15% occurring only once. Sequencing was performed on PBMCs or a T cell subset sorted from them (not recorded which). The chain has TRBV13 and TRBJ2-2; a weak D match, TRBD1 (5 bases). The sequence was collected from a young man who had mild COVID-19 (a few samples of this study predate the infection). Cell type and time point are not known. The CDR3 spells CASSLAGNPGELFF. The CDR3 DNA sequence: TGTGCCAGCAGCTTAGCAGGGAACCCCGGGGAGCTGTTTTTT.